Listed below are T cell receptor beta chains from one sample, sequenced in a study of OX40 agonist ivuxolimab in advanced cancers. This table comes from immunoSEQ multiplex PCR, and its TCRdb copy is limited to in-frame clones, with some not included. This sample has 25,000 to 40,000 clones, with about 86% found just once. Material: CD4+ or CD8+ T cells sorted from blood, obtained in a trial of the OX40 agonist ivuxolimab. These receptors were collected from an adult with an advanced solid tumor such as melanoma, head and neck, liver or kidney cancer. Both conserved end residues are part of each CDR3. A D gene is named only where the DNA matches it firmly. Clone sizes are given selectively: once, few, many, or a class where the clone is expanded.

clone_size: NA; d_call: TRBD2; j_call: TRBJ2-5; v_call: TRBV27; cdr3_aa: CASSFTSGSGETQYF; cdr3_nt: TGTGCCAGCAGTTTTACTAGCGGGAGTGGGGAGACCCAGTACTTC
clone_size: NA; d_call: NA; j_call: TRBJ2-1; v_call: TRBV21-1; cdr3_aa: CASSKGSGTCYNEQFF; cdr3_nt: TGTGCCAGCAGCAAAGGCTCCGGGACATGTTACAATGAGCAGTTCTTC
clone_size: NA; d_call: TRBD1; j_call: TRBJ2-1; v_call: TRBV7-3; cdr3_aa: CASSLMTGGARYNEQFF; cdr3_nt: TGTGCCAGCAGCTTAATGACAGGGGGCGCAAGGTACAATGAGCAGTTCTTC
clone_size: medium-sized; d_call: TRBD1; j_call: TRBJ2-7; v_call: TRBV6-1; cdr3_aa: CASSSGTVYEQYF; cdr3_nt: TGTGCCAGCAGTTCCGGGACAGTCTACGAGCAGTACTTC
clone_size: NA; d_call: TRBD2; j_call: TRBJ2-1; v_call: TRBV28; cdr3_aa: CASRLSGGLTYNEQFF; cdr3_nt: TGTGCCAGCAGATTGAGCGGGGGGCTGACCTACAATGAGCAGTTCTTC
clone_size: NA; d_call: NA; j_call: TRBJ2-5; v_call: TRBV29-1; cdr3_aa: CSVWGQTQYF; cdr3_nt: TGCAGCGTTTGGGGACAGACCCAGTACTTC
clone_size: NA; d_call: NA; j_call: TRBJ2-7; v_call: TRBV27; cdr3_aa: CASSLSSAGPYEQYF; cdr3_nt: TGTGCCAGCAGTTTATCAAGCGCGGGCCCCTACGAGCAGTACTTC
clone_size: NA; d_call: TRBD1; j_call: TRBJ1-2; v_call: TRBV5-4; cdr3_aa: CASSTRDRGTYGYTF; cdr3_nt: TGTGCCAGCAGCACCCGGGACAGGGGAACCTATGGCTACACCTTC
clone_size: NA; d_call: TRBD1; j_call: TRBJ2-6; v_call: TRBV19; cdr3_aa: CASSIGAGGWIGSGANVLTF; cdr3_nt: TGTGCCAGTAGTATAGGGGCAGGGGGTTGGATAGGTTCTGGGGCCAACGTCCTGACTTTC
clone_size: NA; d_call: NA; j_call: TRBJ1-2; v_call: TRBV30; cdr3_aa: CAWSDREYTF; cdr3_nt: TGTGCCTGGAGTGACAGGGAGTACACCTTC
clone_size: NA; d_call: NA; j_call: TRBJ2-7; v_call: TRBV9; cdr3_aa: CASSVGRQGPSYEQYF; cdr3_nt: TGTGCCAGCAGCGTAGGAAGGCAGGGACCTTCCTACGAGCAGTACTTC
clone_size: NA; d_call: NA; j_call: TRBJ2-7; v_call: TRBV6-5; cdr3_aa: CASKNLQDEYEQYF; cdr3_nt: TGTGCCAGCAAAAATCTACAGGACGAATACGAGCAGTACTTC
clone_size: NA; d_call: TRBD1; j_call: TRBJ2-7; v_call: TRBV2; cdr3_aa: CATLNRGRRGAYEQYF; cdr3_nt: TGTGCCACCTTGAACAGGGGTCGACGTGGGGCCTACGAGCAGTACTTC
clone_size: NA; d_call: NA; j_call: TRBJ2-7; v_call: TRBV5-6; cdr3_aa: CASSLGDYEQYF; cdr3_nt: TGTGCCAGCAGCTTGGGAGACTATGAGCAGTACTTC
clone_size: NA; d_call: NA; j_call: TRBJ1-3; v_call: TRBV27; cdr3_aa: CASSAAISGNTIYF; cdr3_nt: TGTGCCAGCAGTGCAGCCATCTCTGGAAACACCATATATTTT
clone_size: once; d_call: NA; j_call: TRBJ2-5; v_call: TRBV5-4; cdr3_aa: CASSFIQDTQETQYF; cdr3_nt: TGTGCCAGCAGCTTCATCCAGGACACTCAAGAGACCCAGTACTTC
clone_size: NA; d_call: NA; j_call: TRBJ2-7; v_call: TRBV2; cdr3_aa: CASCPWEWDEQYF; cdr3_nt: TGTGCCAGCTGCCCCTGGGAGTGGGACGAGCAGTACTTC
clone_size: NA; d_call: NA; j_call: TRBJ1-1; v_call: TRBV7-2; cdr3_aa: CASSPMSWGDNTEAFF; cdr3_nt: TGTGCCAGCAGCCCTATGAGTTGGGGGGATAACACTGAAGCTTTCTTT
clone_size: once; d_call: TRBD1; j_call: TRBJ1-5; v_call: TRBV5-5; cdr3_aa: CASSRTGPNQPQHF; cdr3_nt: TGTGCCAGCAGCCGGACAGGTCCCAATCAGCCCCAGCATTTT
clone_size: medium-sized; d_call: TRBD1; j_call: TRBJ2-1; v_call: TRBV10-1; cdr3_aa: CASSYTGGNEQFF; cdr3_nt: TGCGCCAGCAGTTATACAGGGGGCAATGAGCAGTTCTTC
clone_size: NA; d_call: TRBD1; j_call: TRBJ1-3; v_call: TRBV13; cdr3_aa: CASSPDRVDSGNTIYF; cdr3_nt: TGTGCCAGCAGCCCGGACAGGGTTGACTCTGGAAACACCATATATTTT
clone_size: NA; d_call: NA; j_call: TRBJ1-2; v_call: TRBV7-3; cdr3_aa: CASSQYGRARNYGYTF; cdr3_nt: TGTGCCAGCAGTCAATACGGCAGGGCGAGAAACTATGGCTACACCTTC
clone_size: NA; d_call: NA; j_call: TRBJ1-6; v_call: TRBV19; cdr3_aa: CASGFSPLHF; cdr3_nt: TGTGCCAGCGGATTCTCACCCCTCCACTTT
clone_size: NA; d_call: NA; j_call: TRBJ2-7; v_call: TRBV11-2; cdr3_aa: CASSDYTGGYEQYF; cdr3_nt: TGTGCCAGCAGCGACTACACTGGGGGCTACGAGCAGTACTTC
clone_size: NA; d_call: NA; j_call: TRBJ2-7; v_call: TRBV18; cdr3_aa: CASSPGREQYF; cdr3_nt: TGTGCCAGCTCACCTGGGCGCGAGCAGTACTTC
clone_size: NA; d_call: TRBD1; j_call: TRBJ1-5; v_call: TRBV5-1; cdr3_aa: CASSPGDRGPGVAQHF; cdr3_nt: TGCGCCAGCAGCCCGGGGGACAGGGGGCCCGGAGTGGCCCAGCATTTT
clone_size: NA; d_call: NA; j_call: TRBJ1-4; v_call: TRBV28; cdr3_aa: CASSPPNEEKLFF; cdr3_nt: TGTGCCAGCAGTCCACCCAACGAGGAAAAACTGTTTTTT
clone_size: NA; d_call: NA; j_call: TRBJ2-7; v_call: TRBV5-6; cdr3_aa: CASSFGTDYEQYF; cdr3_nt: TGTGCCAGCAGCTTCGGGACGGACTACGAGCAGTACTTC
clone_size: once; d_call: TRBD2; j_call: TRBJ2-7; v_call: TRBV5-1; cdr3_aa: CASFSGESYEQYF; cdr3_nt: TGCGCCAGCTTTAGCGGGGAGTCCTACGAGCAGTACTTC
clone_size: NA; d_call: NA; j_call: TRBJ1-1; v_call: TRBV2; cdr3_aa: CASPDTEAFF; cdr3_nt: TGTGCCAGCCCCGACACTGAAGCTTTCTTT
clone_size: NA; d_call: NA; j_call: TRBJ2-5; v_call: TRBV5-4; cdr3_aa: CASSLPISETQYF; cdr3_nt: TGTGCCAGCAGCTTGCCCATATCCGAGACCCAGTACTTC
clone_size: NA; d_call: TRBD1; j_call: TRBJ2-2; v_call: TRBV13; cdr3_aa: CASSSSGQGVITGELFF; cdr3_nt: TGTGCCAGCAGCTCATCGGGACAGGGGGTGATCACCGGGGAGCTGTTTTTT
clone_size: NA; d_call: NA; j_call: TRBJ2-3; v_call: TRBV7-3; cdr3_aa: CASSRRPDTQYF; cdr3_nt: TGTGCCAGCAGCCGACGCCCGGATACGCAGTATTTT
clone_size: NA; d_call: TRBD1; j_call: TRBJ1-6; v_call: TRBV7-6; cdr3_aa: CASSLGTGGNYNSPLHF; cdr3_nt: TGTGCCAGCAGCTTAGGGACAGGGGGAAACTATAATTCACCCCTCCACTTT
clone_size: NA; d_call: NA; j_call: TRBJ1-6; v_call: TRBV2; cdr3_aa: CASRTDSSNSPLHF; cdr3_nt: TGTGCCAGCAGAACGGACAGCAGTAATTCACCCCTCCACTTT
clone_size: NA; d_call: TRBD2; j_call: TRBJ2-1; v_call: TRBV9; cdr3_aa: CASSATTSGRGNEQFF; cdr3_nt: TGTGCCAGCAGTGCAACAACTAGCGGGAGAGGTAATGAGCAGTTCTTC
clone_size: NA; d_call: TRBD1; j_call: TRBJ1-2; v_call: TRBV19; cdr3_aa: CASSIGTGGIGYGYTF; cdr3_nt: TGTGCCAGTAGTATTGGGACAGGGGGTATTGGGTATGGCTACACCTTC
clone_size: NA; d_call: NA; j_call: TRBJ1-2; v_call: TRBV27; cdr3_aa: CASSPPGADGYTF; cdr3_nt: TGTGCCAGCAGTCCGCCGGGAGCCGATGGCTACACCTTC
clone_size: NA; d_call: NA; j_call: TRBJ2-2; v_call: TRBV19; cdr3_aa: CASSINLLGELFF; cdr3_nt: TGTGCCAGTAGTATCAACCTCCTAGGGGAGCTGTTTTTT
clone_size: NA; d_call: NA; j_call: TRBJ1-1; v_call: TRBV9; cdr3_aa: CASSVDEGSTEAFF; cdr3_nt: TGTGCCAGCAGCGTAGATGAGGGGAGCACTGAAGCTTTCTTT
clone_size: NA; d_call: NA; j_call: TRBJ1-3; v_call: TRBV6-5; cdr3_aa: CASSGLGSGNTIYF; cdr3_nt: TGTGCCAGCAGCGGCCTAGGCTCTGGAAACACCATATATTTT
clone_size: once; d_call: NA; j_call: TRBJ2-1; v_call: TRBV9; cdr3_aa: CASSLGESSYNEQFF; cdr3_nt: TGTGCCAGCAGCCTCGGAGAAAGCTCCTACAATGAGCAGTTCTTC
clone_size: NA; d_call: NA; j_call: TRBJ2-5; v_call: TRBV6-1; cdr3_aa: CASIPGAGGGETQYF; cdr3_nt: TGTGCCAGCATCCCGGGAGCAGGGGGTGGAGAGACCCAGTACTTC
clone_size: NA; d_call: NA; j_call: TRBJ2-1; v_call: TRBV27; cdr3_aa: CASSWGSSYNEQFF; cdr3_nt: TGTGCCAGCAGTTGGGGGAGCTCCTACAATGAGCAGTTCTTC
clone_size: NA; d_call: NA; j_call: TRBJ2-7; v_call: TRBV4-1; cdr3_aa: CASSGDMGSYEQYF; cdr3_nt: TGCGCCAGCAGCGGCGACATGGGCTCCTACGAGCAGTACTTC